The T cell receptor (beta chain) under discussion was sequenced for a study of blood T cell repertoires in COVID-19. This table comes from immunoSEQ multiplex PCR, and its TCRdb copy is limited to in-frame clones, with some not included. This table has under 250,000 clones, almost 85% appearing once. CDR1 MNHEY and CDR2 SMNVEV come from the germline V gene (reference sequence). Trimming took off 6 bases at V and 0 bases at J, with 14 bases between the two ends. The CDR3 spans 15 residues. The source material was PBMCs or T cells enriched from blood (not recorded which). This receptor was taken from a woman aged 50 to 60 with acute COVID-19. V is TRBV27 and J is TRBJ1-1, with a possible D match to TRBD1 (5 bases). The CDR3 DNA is TGTGCCAGCAGCCTTTTCCAGGGTGTGAACACTGAAGCTTTCTTT. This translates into CASSLFQGVNTEAFF.